This T cell receptor (beta chain) was sequenced during a study of CD8 T cells in ankylosing spondylitis. This clonotype turned up a few times. Its antigen is as yet unknown. TCR beta libraries were made by quantitative 5'-RACE with molecular barcodes. A single record per CDR3 protein comes from TCRdb applying MiXCR to the 5' RACE reads. The sample lists fewer than 450,000 distinct CDR3 sequences, roughly a sixth occurring once. Study results and caveats: It appeared that ankylosing spondylitis blood was characterized by a TCR beta motif of several highly homologous variants.

This CDR3 has 17 amino acids. V lost 3 bases and J lost 0; bases outside the gene matches: 7. Germline CDR1 reads LNHNV; CDR2 reads YYDKDF (reference sequence). The receptor was derived from a male donor with ankylosing spondylitis. Sequencing was carried out using blood, either unsorted or a sorted T cell fraction (not recorded which). The V call is TRBV15, the J call TRBJ2-3; 9 bases are a match to TRBD2. CDR3 loop: CATSRKLAGTSTDTQYF. The CDR3 DNA follows: TGTGCCACCAGCAGGAAACTAGCGGGCACTAGCACAGATACGCAGTATTTT. Full variable domain (missing parts from reference TRBV15 and TRBJ2-3): DAMVIQNPRYQVTQFGKPVTLSCSQTLNHNVMYWYQQKSSQAPKLLFHYYDKDFNNEADTPDNFQSRRPNTSFCFLDIRSPGLGDTAMYLCATSRKLAGTSTDTQYFGPGTRLTVL.